The rows below give T cell receptor beta chains drawn from one sample of a study of technical replicates of blood from four donors. Method: immunoSEQ multiplex PCR; TCRdb's copy keeps in-frame clones and lacks some. The data show about 79,000 clones, roughly 94% seen once. The specimen was T cells isolated from PBMCs. These receptors were taken from a human donor in good health. Both conserved end residues are part of each CDR3. A D gene is named only where the DNA matches it firmly. The listing skips clone size in some rows; elsewhere it reads once, few, many or a size class.

v_call	j_call	d_call	clone_size	cdr3_aa	cdr3_nt
TRBV6-1	TRBJ1-2	.	.	CASSVVQLYGYTF	TGTGCCAGCAGTGTTGTACAGCTCTATGGCTACACCTTC
TRBV10-3	TRBJ2-7	.	.	CAISLDRPTEEQYF	TGTGCCATCTCCCTTGACAGGCCGACGGAGGAGCAGTACTTC
TRBV30	TRBJ2-2	.	.	CAWSAPQGPAGELFF	TGTGCCTGGAGTGCGCCACAGGGACCTGCCGGGGAGCTGTTTTTT
TRBV7-9	TRBJ2-3	TRBD1	.	CASSLGEGGTQYF	TGTGCCAGCAGCTTAGGGGAAGGGGGCACGCAGTATTTT
TRBV5-4	TRBJ1-2	.	.	CASSPTGNYGYTF	TGTGCCAGCAGCCCTACAGGGAACTATGGCTACACCTTC
TRBV4-1	TRBJ2-1	TRBD2	.	CASSQISGTGVQQFF	TGCGCCAGCAGCCAAATTAGCGGGACCGGGGTCCAGCAGTTCTTC
TRBV4-1	TRBJ1-1	.	.	CASSQATGLNTEAFF	TGCGCCAGCAGCCAAGCGACAGGACTGAACACTGAAGCTTTCTTT
TRBV6-1	TRBJ1-1	TRBD1	.	CASSESGTGTEAFF	TGTGCCAGCAGTGAAAGCGGGACAGGGACTGAAGCTTTCTTT
TRBV27	TRBJ1-4	.	.	CASSFGGATNEKLFF	TGTGCCAGCAGTTTTGGAGGGGCAACTAATGAAAAACTGTTTTTT
TRBV10-1	TRBJ2-5	TRBD2	.	CASSGLAGAQETQYF	TGCGCCAGCAGTGGACTAGCGGGGGCCCAAGAGACCCAGTACTTC
TRBV30	TRBJ1-1	.	.	CAWRGLGGLNTEAFF	TGTGCCTGGAGAGGGCTTGGGGGCCTGAACACTGAAGCTTTCTTT
TRBV5-1	TRBJ1-6	.	few	CASSAGSANSPLHF	TGCGCCAGCAGCGCCGGGTCGGCAAATTCACCCCTCCACTTT
TRBV12-5	TRBJ2-7	TRBD1	.	CASGFKPRTGYAYEQYF	TGTGCTAGTGGTTTTAAACCTCGGACAGGTTATGCCTACGAGCAGTACTTC
TRBV7-9	TRBJ1-6	TRBD1	.	CATSGGNSPLHF	TGTGCCACCTCAGGGGGTAATTCACCCCTCCACTTT
TRBV4-1	TRBJ2-2	TRBD2	.	CASSPQREGHPGELFF	TGCGCCAGCAGCCCCCAGCGGGAGGGCCACCCCGGGGAGCTGTTTTTT
TRBV19	TRBJ1-1	.	few	CASSPLRDNTEAFF	TGTGCCAGTAGCCCCCTGCGGGACAACACTGAAGCTTTCTTT
TRBV28	TRBJ2-7	.	once	CASSFPTSGFRPPTYEQYF	TGTGCCAGCAGTTTCCCTACCAGCGGGTTTAGACCCCCAACCTACGAGCAGTACTTC
TRBV11-3	TRBJ2-7	TRBD1	.	CASSPTGGYEQYF	TGTGCCAGCAGCCCCACAGGGGGCTACGAGCAGTACTTC
TRBV30	TRBJ2-1	TRBD2	.	CAWVGLGGAHYNEQFF	TGTGCCTGGGTTGGGCTGGGAGGGGCACACTACAATGAGCAGTTCTTC
TRBV30	TRBJ2-5	TRBD1	.	CAWTQRGLETQYF	TGTGCCTGGACCCAGAGGGGGCTGGAGACCCAGTACTTC
TRBV7-9	TRBJ2-7	.	.	CASSLEGTRRYEQYF	TGTGCCAGCAGCCTCGAGGGGACACGACGCTACGAGCAGTACTTC
TRBV5-1	TRBJ2-1	TRBD2	.	CASSPGTSIGNEQFF	TGCGCCAGCAGCCCCGGGACTAGCATCGGCAATGAGCAGTTCTTC
TRBV6-6	TRBJ1-2	.	.	CASSPQVDYGYTF	TGTGCCAGCAGCCCCCAGGTAGATTATGGCTACACCTTC
TRBV12-5	TRBJ1-2	TRBD1	.	CASGLRPGQGGGGYTF	TGTGCTAGTGGTTTGAGACCGGGACAGGGGGGAGGTGGCTACACCTTC
TRBV16	TRBJ1-2	.	many	CASSQGREYGYTF	TGTGCCAGCAGCCAAGGACGGGAATATGGCTACACCTTC
TRBV4-1	TRBJ1-5	.	.	CASSHPTGQPNQPQHF	TGCGCCAGCAGCCACCCCACCGGACAGCCCAATCAGCCCCAGCATTTT
TRBV4-1	TRBJ1-2	TRBD1	.	CASSQSLDRDYGYTF	TGCGCCAGCAGCCAAAGCTTGGACAGGGACTATGGCTACACCTTC
TRBV6-6	TRBJ1-2	TRBD1	.	CASSYGQGVLFGYTF	TGTGCCAGCAGTTACGGACAGGGGGTTCTTTTCGGCTACACCTTC
TRBV4-1	TRBJ2-3	TRBD2	.	CASSQGGNGRTDTQYF	TGCGCCAGCAGCCAAGGGGGGAACGGGAGGACAGATACGCAGTATTTT
TRBV9	TRBJ1-6	.	.	CASSLQANYSPLHF	TGTGCCAGCAGCCTACAGGCAAATTATTCACCCCTCCACTTT
TRBV5-4	TRBJ1-4	.	.	CASSIDRNNEKLFF	TGTGCCAGCAGCATCGACAGGAATAATGAAAAACTGTTTTTT
TRBV19	TRBJ2-7	.	.	CASTARPIYEQYF	TGTGCCAGTACCGCCAGGCCCATCTACGAGCAGTACTTC
TRBV14	TRBJ1-4	.	.	CASSQGLEEKLFF	TGTGCCAGCAGCCAAGGGTTAGAGGAAAAACTGTTTTTT
TRBV18	TRBJ2-5	.	once	CASSPFSARDGALETQYF	TGTGCCAGCTCACCCTTCTCGGCGCGGGACGGGGCTTTAGAGACCCAGTACTTC
TRBV6-5	TRBJ2-5	TRBD2	.	CASSYSLAEETQYF	TGTGCCAGCAGTTACTCCCTAGCGGAAGAGACCCAGTACTTC
TRBV14	TRBJ1-1	.	.	CASSLGSEGAFF	TGTGCCAGCAGCCTCGGGTCCGAGGGAGCTTTCTTT
TRBV27	TRBJ2-2	TRBD1	.	CASHEGQINTGELFF	TGTGCCAGCCACGAGGGACAGATCAACACCGGGGAGCTGTTTTTT